This entry is about one T cell receptor beta chain. The library attached unique molecular identifiers to individual cDNA molecules. TCRdb reanalysed the RACE reads using MiXCR and keeps one entry per CDR3 protein. Found here are 380,000 or so distinct CDR3 sequences, around 5.5% of them singletons; the top ten hold under 9.5%. This specimen comes from a study of human T cells and chemical hapten exposure. Time point described: pre-sensitization, week 0. Treatment: therapeutic diphenylcyclopropenone sensitization with weekly scalp DPC. The starting material was whole blood, obtained in connection with sensitization to the hapten diphenylcyclopropenone (DPC). The sequence was collected from a woman under 30 with alopecia areata. Some clones in this sample may be carry-over from other donors' samples.

The CDR3 DNA sequence: TGTGCCAGCAGAAAGCGGGGGGACTACGAGCAGTACTTC. Translated: CASRKRGDYEQYF. The rearrangement joins TRBV27 to TRBJ2-7; 9 bases agree with TRBD2. CDR1 and CDR2 from the germline V gene are MNHEY and SMNVEV (reference sequence). The junction had 3 bases not matched to a gene; V was cut back by 6 bases and J by 3 bases. This CDR3 contains 13 residues.